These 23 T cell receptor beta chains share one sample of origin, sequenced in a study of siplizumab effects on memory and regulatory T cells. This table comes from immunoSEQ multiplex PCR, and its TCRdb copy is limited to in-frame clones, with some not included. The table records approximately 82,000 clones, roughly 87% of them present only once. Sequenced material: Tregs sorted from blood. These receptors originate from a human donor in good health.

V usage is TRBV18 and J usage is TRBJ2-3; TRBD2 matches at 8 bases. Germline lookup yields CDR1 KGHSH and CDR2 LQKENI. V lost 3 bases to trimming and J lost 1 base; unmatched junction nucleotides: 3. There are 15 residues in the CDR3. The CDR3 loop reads CASSPRGVGTDTQYF. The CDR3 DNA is TGTGCCAGCTCACCGCGGGGGGTGGGCACAGATACGCAGTATTTT.

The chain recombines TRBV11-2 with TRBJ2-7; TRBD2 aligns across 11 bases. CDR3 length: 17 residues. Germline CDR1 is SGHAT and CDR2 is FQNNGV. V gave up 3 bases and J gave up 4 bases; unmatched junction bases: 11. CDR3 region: CASSFDSGGAIGYEQYF. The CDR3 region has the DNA TGTGCCAGCAGCTTTGATAGCGGGGGGGCCATAGGTTACGAGCAGTACTTC.

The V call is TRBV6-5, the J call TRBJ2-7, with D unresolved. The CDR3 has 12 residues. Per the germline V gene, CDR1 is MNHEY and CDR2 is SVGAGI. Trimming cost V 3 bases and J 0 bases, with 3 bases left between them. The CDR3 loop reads CASSYSSYEQYF. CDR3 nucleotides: TGTGCCAGCAGTTATAGCTCCTACGAGCAGTACTTC.

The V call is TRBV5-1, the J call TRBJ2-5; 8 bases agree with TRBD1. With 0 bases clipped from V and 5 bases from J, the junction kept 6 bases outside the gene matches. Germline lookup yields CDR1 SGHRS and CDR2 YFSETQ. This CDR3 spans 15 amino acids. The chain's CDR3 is CASSLGGQGWETQYF. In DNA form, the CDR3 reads TGCGCCAGCAGCTTGGGTGGACAGGGATGGGAGACCCAGTACTTC. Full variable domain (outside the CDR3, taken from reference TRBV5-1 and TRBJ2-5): KAGVTQTPRYLIKTRGQQVTLSCSPISGHRSVSWYQQTPGQGLQFLFEYFSETQRNKGNFPGRFSGRQFSNSRSEMNVSTLELGDSALYLCASSLGGQGWETQYFGPGTRLLVL.

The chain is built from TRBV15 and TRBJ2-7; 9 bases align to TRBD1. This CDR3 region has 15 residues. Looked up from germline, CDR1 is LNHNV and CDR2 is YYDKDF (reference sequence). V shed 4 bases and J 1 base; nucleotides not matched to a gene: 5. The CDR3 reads CATSTLGQGSYEQYF. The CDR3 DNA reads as TGTGCCACCAGCACACTGGGACAGGGATCCTACGAGCAGTACTTC.

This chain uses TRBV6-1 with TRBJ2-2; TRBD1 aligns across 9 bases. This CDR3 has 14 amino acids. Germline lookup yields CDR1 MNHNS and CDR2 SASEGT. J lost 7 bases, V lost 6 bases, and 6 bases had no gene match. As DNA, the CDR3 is TGTGCCAGCAGACCGGGACAGGGAGGCGGGGAGCTGTTTTTT. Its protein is CASRPGQGGGELFF.

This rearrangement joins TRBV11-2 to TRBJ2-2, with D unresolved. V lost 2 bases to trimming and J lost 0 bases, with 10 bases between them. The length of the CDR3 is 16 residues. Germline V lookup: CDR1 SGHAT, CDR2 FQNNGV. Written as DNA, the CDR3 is TGTGCCAGCAGCTTACGATCCAGCTCGAACACCGGGGAGCTGTTTTTT. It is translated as CASSLRSSSNTGELFF.

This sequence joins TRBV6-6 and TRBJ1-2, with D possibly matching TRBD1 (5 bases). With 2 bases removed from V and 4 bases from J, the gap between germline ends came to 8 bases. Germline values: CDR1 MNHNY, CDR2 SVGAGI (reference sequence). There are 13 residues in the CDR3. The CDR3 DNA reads TGTGCCAGCAGTTACGTGACAGTCTATGGCTACACCTTC. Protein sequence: CASSYVTVYGYTF.

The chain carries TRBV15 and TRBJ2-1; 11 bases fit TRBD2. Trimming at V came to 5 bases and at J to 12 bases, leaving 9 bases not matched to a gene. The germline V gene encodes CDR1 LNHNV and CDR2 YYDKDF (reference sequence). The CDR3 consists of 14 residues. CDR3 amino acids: CATSDRSGGVTQFF. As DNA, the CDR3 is TGTGCCACCAGCGACCGTAGCGGGGGGGTTACGCAGTTCTTC.

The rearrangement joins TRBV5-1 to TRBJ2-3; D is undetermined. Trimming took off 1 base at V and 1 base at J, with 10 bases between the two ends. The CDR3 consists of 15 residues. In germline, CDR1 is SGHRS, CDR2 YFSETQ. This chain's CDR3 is CASSLTRTRTDTQYF. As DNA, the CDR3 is TGCGCCAGCAGCTTGACCCGAACCCGCACAGATACGCAGTATTTT. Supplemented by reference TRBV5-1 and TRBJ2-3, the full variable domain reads KAGVTQTPRYLIKTRGQQVTLSCSPISGHRSVSWYQQTPGQGLQFLFEYFSETQRNKGNFPGRFSGRQFSNSRSEMNVSTLELGDSALYLCASSLTRTRTDTQYFGPGTRLTVL.

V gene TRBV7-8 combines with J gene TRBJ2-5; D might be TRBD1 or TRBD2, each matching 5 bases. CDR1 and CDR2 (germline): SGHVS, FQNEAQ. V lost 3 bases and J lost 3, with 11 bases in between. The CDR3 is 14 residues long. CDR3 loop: CASSFSGTKETQYF. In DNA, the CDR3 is TGTGCCAGCAGCTTCTCCGGGACCAAAGAGACCCAGTACTTC.

The CDR3: CASSIDSYEQYF. CDR3 nucleotide sequence: TGTGCCAGCAGCATCGACAGCTACGAGCAGTACTTC. The chain links TRBV5-4 to TRBJ2-5; TRBD1 might be the D (5 bases). Matching the DNA end better, TRBJ2-7 makes the J call doubtful. The CDR3 extends over 12 amino acids. CDR1 is SGHNT, CDR2 YYREEE, per germline (reference sequence).

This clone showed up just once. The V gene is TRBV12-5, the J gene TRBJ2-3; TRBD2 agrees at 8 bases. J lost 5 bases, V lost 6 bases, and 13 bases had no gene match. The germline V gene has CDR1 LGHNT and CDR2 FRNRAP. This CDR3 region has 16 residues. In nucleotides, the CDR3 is TGTGCTAGTGGGATTGGAGACGGGAGGGCCGGAGATACGCAGTATTTT. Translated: CASGIGDGRAGDTQYF.

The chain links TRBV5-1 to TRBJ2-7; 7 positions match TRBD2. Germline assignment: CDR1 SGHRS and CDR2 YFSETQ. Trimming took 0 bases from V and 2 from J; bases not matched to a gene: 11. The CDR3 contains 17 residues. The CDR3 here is CASSLGWTGTTPYEQYF. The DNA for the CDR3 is TGCGCCAGCAGCTTGGGGTGGACGGGGACTACACCCTACGAGCAGTACTTC.

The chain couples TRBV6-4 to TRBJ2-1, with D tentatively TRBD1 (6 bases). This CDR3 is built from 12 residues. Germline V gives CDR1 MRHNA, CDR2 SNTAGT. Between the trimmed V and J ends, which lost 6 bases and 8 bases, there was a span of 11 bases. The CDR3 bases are TGTGCCAGCAGGATCTCAGGGGATGAGCAGTTCTTC. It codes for CASRISGDEQFF.

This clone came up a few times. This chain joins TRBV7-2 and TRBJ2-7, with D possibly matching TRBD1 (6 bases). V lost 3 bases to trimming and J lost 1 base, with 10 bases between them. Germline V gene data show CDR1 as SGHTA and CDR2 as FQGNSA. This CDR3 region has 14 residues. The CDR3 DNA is TGTGCCAGCAGCTTTCAGGGGACGTCCTACGAGCAGTACTTC. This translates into CASSFQGTSYEQYF.

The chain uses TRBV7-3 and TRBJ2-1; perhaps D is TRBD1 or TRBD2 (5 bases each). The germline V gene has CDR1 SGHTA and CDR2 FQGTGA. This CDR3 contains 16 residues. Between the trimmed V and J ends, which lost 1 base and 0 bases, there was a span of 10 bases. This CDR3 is CASSLRGTASYNEQFF. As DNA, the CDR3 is TGTGCCAGCAGCTTAAGGGGGACGGCCTCCTACAATGAGCAGTTCTTC.

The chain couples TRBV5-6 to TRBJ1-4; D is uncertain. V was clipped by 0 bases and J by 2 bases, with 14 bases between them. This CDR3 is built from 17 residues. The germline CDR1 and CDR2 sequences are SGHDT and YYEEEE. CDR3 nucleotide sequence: TGTGCCAGCAGCTTGGCCGGAGGGTTGAGGACTAATGAAAAACTGTTTTTT. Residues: CASSLAGGLRTNEKLFF.

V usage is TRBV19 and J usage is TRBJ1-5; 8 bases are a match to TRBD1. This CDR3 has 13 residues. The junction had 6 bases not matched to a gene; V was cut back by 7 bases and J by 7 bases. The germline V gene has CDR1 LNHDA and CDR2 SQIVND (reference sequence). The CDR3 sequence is CASTRDRMQPQHF. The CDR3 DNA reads TGTGCCAGTACCCGGGACAGGATGCAGCCCCAGCATTTT.

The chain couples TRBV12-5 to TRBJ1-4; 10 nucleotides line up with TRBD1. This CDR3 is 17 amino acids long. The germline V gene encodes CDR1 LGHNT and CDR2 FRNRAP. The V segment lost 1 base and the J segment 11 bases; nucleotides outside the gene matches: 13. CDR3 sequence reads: CASGLDLTVDRGAKLFF. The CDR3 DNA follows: TGTGCTAGTGGTTTGGACTTGACAGTGGACAGGGGGGCCAAACTGTTTTTT.

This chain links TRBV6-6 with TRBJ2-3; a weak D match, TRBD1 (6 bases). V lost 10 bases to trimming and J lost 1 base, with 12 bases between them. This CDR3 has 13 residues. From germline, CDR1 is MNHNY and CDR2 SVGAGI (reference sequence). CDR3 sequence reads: CAIQGRGTDTQYF. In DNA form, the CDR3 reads TGTGCCATACAGGGTAGGGGCACAGATACGCAGTATTTT.

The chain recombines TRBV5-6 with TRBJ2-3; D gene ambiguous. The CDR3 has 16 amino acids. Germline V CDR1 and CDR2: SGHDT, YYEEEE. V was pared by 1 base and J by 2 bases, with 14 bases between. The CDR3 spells CASSLRSVALTDTQYF. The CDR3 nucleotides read TGTGCCAGCAGCTTGAGGTCAGTAGCCCTCACAGATACGCAGTATTTT.

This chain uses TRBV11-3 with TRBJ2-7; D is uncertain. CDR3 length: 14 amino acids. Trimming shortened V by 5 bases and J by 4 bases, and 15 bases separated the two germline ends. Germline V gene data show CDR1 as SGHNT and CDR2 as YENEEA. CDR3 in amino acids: CASSPGPFSYEQYF. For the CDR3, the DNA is TGTGCCAGCAGCCCTGGACCCTTCTCATACGAGCAGTACTTC.